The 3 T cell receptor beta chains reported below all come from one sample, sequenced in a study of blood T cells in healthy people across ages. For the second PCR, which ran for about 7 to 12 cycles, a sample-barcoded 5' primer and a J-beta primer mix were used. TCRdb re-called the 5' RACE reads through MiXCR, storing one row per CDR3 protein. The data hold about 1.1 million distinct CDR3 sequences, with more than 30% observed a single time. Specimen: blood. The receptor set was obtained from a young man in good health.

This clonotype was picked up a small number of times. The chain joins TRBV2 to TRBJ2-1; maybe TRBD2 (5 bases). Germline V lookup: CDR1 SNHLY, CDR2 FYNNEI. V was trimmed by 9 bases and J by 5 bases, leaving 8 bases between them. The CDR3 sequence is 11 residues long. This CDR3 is CASLANNEQFF. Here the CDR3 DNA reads TGTGCCAGTCTAGCCAACAATGAGCAGTTCTTC.

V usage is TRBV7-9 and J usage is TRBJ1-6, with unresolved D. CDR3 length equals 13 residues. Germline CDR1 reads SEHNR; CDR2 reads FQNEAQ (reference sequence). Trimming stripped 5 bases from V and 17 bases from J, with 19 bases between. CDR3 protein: CASSRGLGQRIHF. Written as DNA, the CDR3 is TGTGCCAGCAGCCGAGGTTTAGGGCAGCGGATCCACTTT.

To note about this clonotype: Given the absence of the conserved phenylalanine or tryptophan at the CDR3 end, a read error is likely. This CDR3 is CRAARTARTHPQHL. CDR3 bases: TGCCGTGCTGCCCGGACAGCAAGAACTCACCCCCAGCATTTA. The genes are TRBV20-1 and TRBJ1-5, with D possibly matching TRBD1 (6 bases). The CDR3 length is 14 residues. Germline V gene lookup returns CDR1 DFQATT and CDR2 SNEGSKA (reference sequence).